Below are 13 T cell receptor beta chains sequenced from a single sample in a study of blood T cell repertoires in COVID-19. Generated by immunoSEQ multiplex PCR, the TCRdb table keeps only in-frame clones and is missing some. This sample has around 320,000 clones, with around 90% found just once. The sample was peripheral blood. Receptors originate from a man between 18 and 35 years old with active or convalescent COVID-19.

V and J are TRBV2 and TRBJ2-4; D unresolved. The CDR3 covers 15 residues. The germline V and J ends were trimmed by 2 bases and 0 bases, with 8 bases remaining between them. Germline V gives CDR1 SNHLY, CDR2 FYNNEI. The CDR3 here is CASSEQSIAKNIQYF. The CDR3 region has the DNA TGTGCCAGCAGTGAACAGTCGATAGCCAAAAACATTCAGTACTTC.

The rearrangement uses TRBV2 and TRBJ1-3; D not resolved. Germline V lookup: CDR1 SNHLY, CDR2 FYNNEI. With 7 bases removed from V and 8 bases from J, the gap between germline ends came to 15 bases. This CDR3 is built from 13 residues. The CDR3 protein is CASTGNREDTIYF. DNA for the CDR3: TGTGCCAGCACCGGGAACCGCGAAGACACCATATATTTT.

The V call is TRBV5-8, the J call TRBJ1-1; D is perhaps TRBD1 (6 bases). CDR1 SGHTS and CDR2 YDEGEE come from the germline V gene. Trimming removed 4 bases from V and 1 base from J, with 14 bases in between. The CDR3 spans 15 residues. CDR3 sequence reads: CASSTSDSQNTEAFF. The CDR3 coding sequence is TGTGCCAGCAGCACTTCGGACAGCCAGAACACTGAAGCTTTCTTT.

The chain carries TRBV24-1 and TRBJ1-5; weak D call: TRBD1 (5 bases). The V end was cut by 9 bases, the J end by 4 bases, with 15 bases between. Germline assignment: CDR1 KGHDR and CDR2 SFDVKD. The CDR3 totals 14 residues. CDR3 in amino acids: CATASSRENQPQHF. CDR3 nucleotides: TGTGCCACCGCCTCAAGCAGGGAAAATCAGCCCCAGCATTTT.

This chain connects TRBV24-1 to TRBJ2-7; 7 bases line up with TRBD2. CDR1 and CDR2 from the germline V gene are KGHDR and SFDVKD. This CDR3 region has 14 residues. With V trimmed by 6 bases and J by 6 bases, 10 bases remained unmatched. CDR3 amino acids: CATSPGGYVGEQYF. In DNA, the CDR3 is TGTGCCACCAGTCCGGGAGGTTATGTGGGCGAGCAGTACTTC.

DNA for the CDR3: TGTGCCAGCTCACCACGCCAGGCGGGCGATGAGCAGTTCTTC. Translated, it gives CASSPRQAGDEQFF. The gene calls are TRBV18 and TRBJ2-1; a possible D gene is TRBD2 (5 bases). V was trimmed by 1 base and J by 8 bases, leaving 12 bases between them. From germline, CDR1 is KGHSH and CDR2 LQKENI. This CDR3 has 14 residues.

The chain uses TRBV6-2 or TRBV6-3 and TRBJ1-4, with a possible D match to TRBD1 (6 bases). Germline values: CDR1 MNHEY, CDR2 SVGEGT. The CDR3 loop spans 16 amino acids. Between the trimmed V and J ends, which lost 7 bases and 0 bases, there was a span of 15 bases. This CDR3 is CASTPDRFTTNEKLFF. The CDR3, as DNA: TGTGCCAGCACCCCGGACAGATTCACAACTAATGAAAAACTGTTTTTT.

J is TRBJ2-3 and V is TRBV6-1, with D possibly matching TRBD2 (6 bases). From germline, CDR1 is MNHNS and CDR2 SASEGT. The germline V and J ends were trimmed by 2 bases and 2 bases, with 11 bases remaining between them. The CDR3 consists of 15 residues. The CDR3 sequence: CASSELVADTDTQYF. As DNA, the CDR3 is TGTGCCAGCAGTGAATTGGTAGCGGACACAGATACGCAGTATTTT.

The V gene is TRBV7-9, the J gene TRBJ1-1, with 8 bases matching TRBD1. The CDR3 length is 15 residues. CDR1 and CDR2 (germline): SEHNR, FQNEAQ (reference sequence). V was clipped by 5 bases and J by 7 bases; unmatched bases: 12. CDR3 loop: CASSPDFPDRVEAFF. The DNA of the CDR3 is TGTGCCAGCAGCCCCGATTTTCCGGACAGGGTTGAAGCTTTCTTT.

This clone was counted a single time. The chain couples TRBV5-1 to TRBJ1-1; a possible D gene is TRBD1 (5 bases). Germline loops: CDR1 SGHRS, CDR2 YFSETQ. V was shortened by 0 bases and J by 5 bases, with 14 bases between the two germline ends. The CDR3 totals 15 residues. CDR3 region: CASSLVGGLRTEAFF. In DNA form, the CDR3 reads TGCGCCAGCAGCTTGGTGGGGGGTCTTCGGACTGAAGCTTTCTTT.

The chain combines TRBV12-3 or TRBV12-4 with TRBJ2-3, with D perhaps matching TRBD1 (6 bases). The V end was cut by 6 bases, the J end by 7 bases, with 14 bases between. This CDR3 is built from 13 residues. CDR3 DNA sequence: TGTGCCAGCAGCGATGACAGGAGTTATACGCAGTATTTT. Protein sequence: CASSDDRSYTQYF.

This clone appeared once. This rearrangement joins TRBV21-1 to TRBJ2-7; the D call TRBD1 from the table was never checked on the DNA. TRBV21-1 is a pseudogene locus. This CDR3 has 11 residues. The DNA for the CDR3 is TGTGCCAGCAGCAACCCGGGACAGGTAAACTTC. Amino acids: CASSNPGQVNF.

The CDR3 DNA follows: TGTGCCAGCAGTACGGGACAGACAACTAATGAAAAACTGTTTTTT. Amino acid sequence: CASSTGQTTNEKLFF. J is TRBJ1-4 and V is TRBV6-5; 7 bases map to TRBD1. Unmatched junction bases numbered 3, after V lost 5 bases and J lost 0 bases. The germline V gene has CDR1 MNHEY and CDR2 SVGAGI. The CDR3 extends over 15 amino acids.